The sequence of this T cell receptor beta chain was determined in a study of T cell repertoires in cytomegalovirus infection. As for the study in general: Public TCR beta signatures indicated both CMV infection and matching HLA type. Study results and limitations: Identification of carriers of CMV plus the relevant HLA was achieved through cumulative public TCR beta family frequency. HLA-C-restricted, CMV-specific TCR beta clonotypes were dominant ex vivo.

TCRdb analysed the reads with MiXCR anew, one entry per CDR3 protein. Of fewer than 550,000 distinct CDR3 sequences in the sample, approximately 30% were seen once. With respect to this clonotype: Antigen specificity is unknown.

Trimming took 3 bases from V and 5 from J; bases not matched to a gene: 7. The CDR3 is made up of 17 amino acids. The germline V gene encodes CDR1 LNHDA and CDR2 SQIVND (reference sequence). This sequence joins TRBV19 and TRBJ1-6, with 10 bases fitting TRBD1. This clonotype originated in a human donor in good health (CMV status not recorded). Some clones in this sample may be carry-over from other donors' samples. The sequenced sample was PBMCs. This CDR3 is CASSIRTGGRNNSPLHF. CDR3 nucleotide sequence: TGTGCCAGTAGTATCCGGACAGGGGGTCGAAATAATTCACCCCTCCACTTT.